The rows below give T cell receptor beta chains drawn from one sample of a study of naive and memory T cell subsets. One entry per CDR3 protein, called by TCRdb with MiXCR from the UMI-ligation and nested PCR reads. The profile shows approximately 140,000 distinct CDR3 sequences, 22% of them singletons. The sequenced material came from naive CD4+ T cells from blood. The receptors come from a human donor in good health. The CDR3 runs from the conserved cysteine through the conserved F or W. Each record gives: V gene, J gene, clone size, D gene, CDR3 length, CDR3 protein, CDR3 DNA. D genes are given only for firm matches. Only part of the rows carry a size: once, few, many, or a class if the clone is expanded.

TRBV18	TRBJ1-1	.	TRBD1	14	CASSQRTGETEAFF	TGTGCCAGCTCCCAGAGGACAGGGGAAACTGAAGCTTTCTTT
TRBV6-6	TRBJ2-7	.	.	17	CASTPSGTKSLPYEQYF	TGTGCCAGCACCCCCTCCGGGACAAAGTCCCTGCCCTACGAGCAGTACTTC
TRBV5-6	TRBJ2-1	.	TRBD1	16	CASSPTKTGDWNEQFF	TGTGCCAGCAGCCCGACTAAGACAGGGGATTGGAATGAGCAGTTCTTC
TRBV29-1	TRBJ1-5	many	.	14	CSVGAGFSGQPQHF	TGCAGCGTGGGGGCTGGGTTCTCAGGTCAGCCCCAGCATTTT
TRBV6-2/TRBV6-3	TRBJ1-5	.	TRBD1	16	CASSPHRDRVNQPQHF	TGTGCCAGCAGTCCCCACCGGGACAGGGTCAATCAGCCCCAGCATTTT
TRBV28	TRBJ2-7	.	.	14	CASSFGGIFYEQYF	TGTGCCAGCAGTTTCGGCGGGATCTTCTACGAGCAGTACTTC
TRBV5-1	TRBJ2-1	few	TRBD2	16	CASSLTSGSTYNEQFF	TGCGCCAGCAGCTTAACTAGCGGGAGTACCTACAATGAGCAGTTCTTC
TRBV28	TRBJ1-6	.	.	14	CASHRGANNSPLHF	TGTGCCAGCCATAGAGGAGCGAATAATTCACCCCTCCACTTT
TRBV5-1	TRBJ2-7	few	.	13	CASSARDNYEQYF	TGCGCCAGCAGCGCCCGGGACAACTACGAGCAGTACTTC
TRBV27	TRBJ2-3	.	.	15	CASSLLGAGTDTQYF	TGTGCCAGCAGTTTGTTGGGAGCTGGCACAGATACGCAGTATTTT
TRBV27	TRBJ1-4	few	.	16	CASSPQRTATNEKLFF	TGTGCCAGCAGCCCACAGAGGACCGCAACTAATGAAAAACTGTTTTTT
TRBV20-1	TRBJ2-7	many	.	14	CSAHRDTSSYEQYF	TGCAGTGCTCACCGGGACACTTCCTCCTACGAGCAGTACTTC
TRBV3-1	TRBJ2-7	.	TRBD2	17	CASSHTGTSGRRYEQYF	TGTGCCAGCAGCCACACCGGGACTAGCGGGAGAAGGTACGAGCAGTACTTC
TRBV20-1	TRBJ2-7	few	.	13	CSASSGADYEQYF	TGCAGTGCTAGTTCGGGGGCCGACTACGAGCAGTACTTC
TRBV10-2	TRBJ1-5	.	.	17	CASSEFPRGSSNQPQHF	TGCGCCAGCAGTGAGTTCCCCAGGGGTTCGAGCAATCAGCCCCAGCATTTT
TRBV6-2/TRBV6-3	TRBJ2-5	few	.	15	CASSPGLGPQETQYF	TGTGCCAGCAGTCCCGGGCTAGGGCCCCAAGAGACCCAGTACTTC
TRBV5-1	TRBJ2-7	.	.	14	CASTTKTALYEQYF	TGCGCCAGCACCACAAAAACCGCACTGTACGAGCAGTACTTC
TRBV29-1	TRBJ2-3	few	.	13	CSLKAGRGDTQYF	TGCAGCCTAAAAGCAGGGCGTGGAGATACGCAGTATTTT
TRBV2	TRBJ2-5	few	TRBD1	12	CATQGAGETQYF	TGTGCCACTCAGGGGGCCGGGGAGACCCAGTACTTC
TRBV25-1	TRBJ2-7	few	.	15	CASSARASHPYEQYF	TGTGCCAGCAGTGCTAGGGCATCCCACCCCTACGAGCAGTACTTC
TRBV24-1	TRBJ2-1	.	TRBD2	15	CATSDLTRGSHEQFF	TGTGCCACCAGTGATTTGACACGCGGGAGTCATGAGCAGTTCTTC
TRBV6-5	TRBJ1-5	few	TRBD1	13	CASSANRGEAQHF	TGTGCCAGCAGCGCAAACAGGGGGGAGGCCCAGCATTTT
TRBV20-1	TRBJ2-1	few	.	13	CSARLAGYPEQFF	TGCAGTGCTAGGCTTGCGGGATATCCTGAGCAGTTCTTC
TRBV20-1	TRBJ2-1	few	.	12	CSADWDFNEQFF	TGCAGTGCCGATTGGGATTTCAATGAGCAGTTCTTC
TRBV20-1	TRBJ2-3	few	.	15	CSASPAGKSTDTQYF	TGCAGTGCTAGCCCGGCAGGGAAGAGCACAGATACGCAGTATTTT
TRBV5-1	TRBJ2-5	.	.	13	CASSWSGEETQYF	TGCGCCAGCAGCTGGTCGGGGGAAGAGACCCAGTACTTC
TRBV12-3/TRBV12-4	TRBJ1-5	.	TRBD1	17	CASSPGTGGGGNQPQHF	TGTGCCAGCAGTCCCGGGACAGGGGGCGGAGGCAATCAGCCCCAGCATTTT
TRBV24-1	TRBJ2-7	many	TRBD1	15	CATSDFRGQGYEQYF	TGTGCCACCAGTGACTTCCGGGGACAGGGATACGAGCAGTACTTC
TRBV2	TRBJ2-3	.	TRBD1	15	CASNSQQGAADTQYF	TGTGCCAGCAATTCCCAACAGGGGGCGGCAGATACGCAGTATTTT
TRBV6-5	TRBJ2-1	.	TRBD1	14	CASKPGQIYNEQFF	TGTGCCAGCAAACCGGGACAGATTTACAATGAGCAGTTCTTC
TRBV30	TRBJ1-4	.	.	14	CAWSWGGSNEKLFF	TGTGCCTGGAGTTGGGGGGGAAGTAATGAAAAACTGTTTTTT
TRBV29-1	TRBJ2-7	few	TRBD1	14	CSVGPGQGVYEQYF	TGCAGCGTCGGACCGGGACAGGGGGTTTACGAGCAGTACTTC
TRBV7-2	TRBJ2-1	few	.	15	CASSPSGTVYNEQFF	TGTGCCAGCAGCCCCTCCGGCACGGTTTACAATGAGCAGTTCTTC
TRBV11-2	TRBJ2-7	.	TRBD2	14	CASTRGLASYEQYF	TGTGCCAGCACCCGCGGACTAGCTTCCTACGAGCAGTACTTC
TRBV3-1	TRBJ2-1	few	.	13	CASSQDASIEQFF	TGTGCCAGCAGCCAAGATGCTAGCATTGAGCAGTTCTTC
TRBV9	TRBJ2-7	few	.	15	CASSVAIGRGNEQYF	TGTGCCAGCAGCGTAGCTATAGGAAGGGGCAACGAGCAGTACTTC
TRBV6-6	TRBJ1-2	.	.	14	CASSYGRENYGYTF	TGTGCCAGCAGTTACGGGAGGGAGAACTATGGCTACACCTTC
TRBV3-1	TRBJ2-6	.	TRBD2	19	CASSQDYGGTLWGANVLTF	TGTGCCAGCAGCCAGGACTACGGGGGGACTCTCTGGGGGGCCAACGTCCTGACTTTC
TRBV6-5	TRBJ2-3	many	.	14	CASRRASSTDTQYF	TGTGCCAGCAGAAGAGCCAGCAGCACAGATACGCAGTATTTT
TRBV9	TRBJ2-1	.	.	14	CASKRASGGGEQFF	TGTGCCAGCAAGCGGGCTAGCGGAGGGGGTGAGCAGTTCTTC
TRBV6-4	TRBJ2-3	few	TRBD2	15	CASSLSGRASDTQYF	TGTGCCAGCAGCCTTAGCGGGAGGGCAAGCGATACGCAGTATTTT
TRBV3-1	TRBJ1-4	few	.	16	CASSFGQWATNEKLFF	TGTGCCAGCAGCTTTGGACAGTGGGCAACTAATGAAAAACTGTTTTTT
TRBV5-5	TRBJ2-1	.	.	16	CASSLEGRGTYNEQFF	TGTGCCAGCAGCTTGGAGGGCAGGGGCACCTACAATGAGCAGTTCTTC
TRBV5-5	TRBJ2-7	many	TRBD1	14	CASRMTGGLPEQYF	TGTGCCAGCAGAATGACAGGGGGACTTCCCGAGCAGTACTTC
TRBV20-1	TRBJ2-7	.	.	15	CSARKAGKSSYEQYF	TGCAGTGCTAGAAAGGCGGGGAAGAGCTCCTACGAGCAGTACTTC
TRBV5-1	TRBJ2-5	.	.	14	CASSLEGVQETQYF	TGCGCCAGCAGTTTGGAAGGAGTTCAAGAGACCCAGTACTTC
TRBV6-2/TRBV6-3	TRBJ1-1	.	.	13	CASTITVIGEAFF	TGTGCCAGCACAATTACGGTAATCGGAGAAGCTTTCTTT